Shown below are 5 T cell receptor beta chains from a single sample sequenced in a study of cytomegalovirus exposure and HLA in healthy donors. PCR amplification relied on 60 Vbeta primers (plus 13 Jbeta primers). Generated by immunoSEQ multiplex PCR, the TCRdb table keeps only in-frame clones and is missing some. The sample holds roughly 190,000 clones; 9.5% are singletons and the top ten take over 1%. Input material: PBMCs. These receptors were obtained from a woman aged 25 to 39 in good health and CMV-seropositive.

This clone was found a few times. The gene calls are TRBV6-1 and TRBJ2-5; TRBD2 is a possible D gene (5 bases). TRBJ2-7 explains the end of the DNA better; the J call may be wrong. The CDR3 consists of 13 residues. Germline V gene sequence: CDR1 MNHNS, CDR2 SASEGT. The CDR3 protein is CASSEEWTYEQYF. CDR3 nucleotide sequence: TGTGCCAGCAGTGAAGAATGGACTTACGAGCAGTACTTC.

This clone has just a few counts. The chain uses TRBV5-1 and TRBJ1-2; D is ambiguous. The CDR3 extends over 13 amino acids. Per the germline V gene, CDR1 is SGHRS and CDR2 is YFSETQ. V shed 6 bases and J shed 7 bases, with 16 bases lying between them. Here the CDR3 reads CASIPSRLCGYTF. For the CDR3, the DNA is TGCGCCAGCATCCCTTCCAGGTTGTGTGGCTACACCTTC.

The genes are TRBV5-4 and TRBJ1-2, with TRBD1 identical over 9 bases. The CDR3 spans 17 residues. With V trimmed by 0 bases and J by 8 bases, 14 bases remained unmatched. Germline V CDR1 and CDR2: SGHNT, YYREEE (reference sequence). CDR3 in DNA: TGTGCCAGCAGCTTGGCCTCCGGACAGGGGAGAGTAAACGGCTACACCTTC. It encodes CASSLASGQGRVNGYTF.

This clone was seen a handful of times. The rearrangement joins TRBV5-1 to TRBJ2-5; 9 positions agree with TRBD2. J was trimmed by 0 bases and V by 0 bases; bases with no gene match: 3. Germline-derived CDR1 and CDR2 are SGHRS and YFSETQ. This CDR3 contains 16 residues. CDR3 sequence reads: CASSLAASGNQETQYF. In DNA form, the CDR3 reads TGCGCCAGCAGCTTGGCGGCTAGCGGGAACCAAGAGACCCAGTACTTC.

This chain uses TRBV11-2 with TRBJ2-1; maybe TRBD1 (5 bases). Germline V gene data show CDR1 as SGHAT and CDR2 as FQNNGV. The CDR3 runs 15 residues. Trimming stripped 1 base from V and 7 bases from J, with 14 bases between. CDR3 sequence reads: CASSLGAGRLNEQFF. DNA for the CDR3: TGTGCCAGCAGCTTAGGAGCAGGGCGGTTAAATGAGCAGTTCTTC.